Listed below are T cell receptor beta chains from one sample, sequenced in a study of PD-L1 blockade in urothelial cancer. Method: immunoSEQ multiplex PCR; TCRdb's copy keeps in-frame clones and lacks some. The table has tens of thousands of clones, about 81% seen once; the top ten hold around 1.6%. The sequenced sample was PBMCs, obtained around atezolizumab (anti-PD-L1) treatment. The receptor set was obtained from a man in his sixties or seventies with urothelial cancer. Each CDR3 is given with its conserved first and last residue. The D gene is left open where the match is weak. For some rows the clone size is stated as once, few or many, or as a class when expanded; others skip it.

clone size	D gene	J gene	V gene	CDR3 DNA	CDR3 protein
many	-	TRBJ1-2	TRBV2	TGTGCCAGCAGGGTGGACAGCAACTATGGCTACACCTTC	CASRVDSNYGYTF
-	TRBD1	TRBJ1-4	TRBV9	TGTGCCAGCAGCGCGTGGGACAGACAGAATGAAAAACTGTTTTTT	CASSAWDRQNEKLFF
-	-	TRBJ2-1	TRBV19	TGTGCCAGTAGTGAGGGAGGTCCTCTGGGGTACAATGAGCAGTTCTTC	CASSEGGPLGYNEQFF
-	TRBD1	TRBJ2-4	TRBV9	TGTGCCAGCAGCGTAGGAATCGGGACAGGGGTAGGTTTAGGTCATACGTACATTCAGTACTTC	CASSVGIGTGVGLGHTYIQYF
few	TRBD2	TRBJ2-1	TRBV18	TGTGCCAGCTCACCAATGGCCACGGGAGGGCCACACAATGAGCAGTTCTTC	CASSPMATGGPHNEQFF
-	-	TRBJ2-1	TRBV7-2	TGTGCCAGCAGCTTAGATAACGGGGGACGGGAGCAGTTCTTC	CASSLDNGGREQFF
-	TRBD1	TRBJ1-4	TRBV6-5	TGTGCCAGCAGTTATGGACAGGAGGATGAAAAACTGTTTTTT	CASSYGQEDEKLFF
-	TRBD2	TRBJ2-1	TRBV15	TGTGCCACCAGCACCCTAGCGGGAGAGTACAATGAGCAGTTCTTC	CATSTLAGEYNEQFF
few	-	TRBJ2-3	TRBV29-1	TGCAGCGTTAGGGGTCACGGTGCAGATACGCAGTATTTT	CSVRGHGADTQYF
-	TRBD2	TRBJ2-1	TRBV28	TGTGCCAGCAGTCCGGTACTAGCGACCCACGAGATCATTTACAATGAGCAGTTCTTC	CASSPVLATHEIIYNEQFF
once	-	TRBJ1-3	TRBV9	TGTGCCAGCAGCGTAGAAATTCTCAGGGCAGACAGGCGGAACACCATATATTTT	CASSVEILRADRRNTIYF
-	TRBD2	TRBJ2-3	TRBV5-6	TGTGCCAGCAGCGTGCCGGGACTAGCAACAGATACGCAGTATTTT	CASSVPGLATDTQYF
few	TRBD1	TRBJ1-5	TRBV2	TGTGCCAGCAAGCACGGGACAGGGTTGACTCAGCCCCAGCATTTT	CASKHGTGLTQPQHF